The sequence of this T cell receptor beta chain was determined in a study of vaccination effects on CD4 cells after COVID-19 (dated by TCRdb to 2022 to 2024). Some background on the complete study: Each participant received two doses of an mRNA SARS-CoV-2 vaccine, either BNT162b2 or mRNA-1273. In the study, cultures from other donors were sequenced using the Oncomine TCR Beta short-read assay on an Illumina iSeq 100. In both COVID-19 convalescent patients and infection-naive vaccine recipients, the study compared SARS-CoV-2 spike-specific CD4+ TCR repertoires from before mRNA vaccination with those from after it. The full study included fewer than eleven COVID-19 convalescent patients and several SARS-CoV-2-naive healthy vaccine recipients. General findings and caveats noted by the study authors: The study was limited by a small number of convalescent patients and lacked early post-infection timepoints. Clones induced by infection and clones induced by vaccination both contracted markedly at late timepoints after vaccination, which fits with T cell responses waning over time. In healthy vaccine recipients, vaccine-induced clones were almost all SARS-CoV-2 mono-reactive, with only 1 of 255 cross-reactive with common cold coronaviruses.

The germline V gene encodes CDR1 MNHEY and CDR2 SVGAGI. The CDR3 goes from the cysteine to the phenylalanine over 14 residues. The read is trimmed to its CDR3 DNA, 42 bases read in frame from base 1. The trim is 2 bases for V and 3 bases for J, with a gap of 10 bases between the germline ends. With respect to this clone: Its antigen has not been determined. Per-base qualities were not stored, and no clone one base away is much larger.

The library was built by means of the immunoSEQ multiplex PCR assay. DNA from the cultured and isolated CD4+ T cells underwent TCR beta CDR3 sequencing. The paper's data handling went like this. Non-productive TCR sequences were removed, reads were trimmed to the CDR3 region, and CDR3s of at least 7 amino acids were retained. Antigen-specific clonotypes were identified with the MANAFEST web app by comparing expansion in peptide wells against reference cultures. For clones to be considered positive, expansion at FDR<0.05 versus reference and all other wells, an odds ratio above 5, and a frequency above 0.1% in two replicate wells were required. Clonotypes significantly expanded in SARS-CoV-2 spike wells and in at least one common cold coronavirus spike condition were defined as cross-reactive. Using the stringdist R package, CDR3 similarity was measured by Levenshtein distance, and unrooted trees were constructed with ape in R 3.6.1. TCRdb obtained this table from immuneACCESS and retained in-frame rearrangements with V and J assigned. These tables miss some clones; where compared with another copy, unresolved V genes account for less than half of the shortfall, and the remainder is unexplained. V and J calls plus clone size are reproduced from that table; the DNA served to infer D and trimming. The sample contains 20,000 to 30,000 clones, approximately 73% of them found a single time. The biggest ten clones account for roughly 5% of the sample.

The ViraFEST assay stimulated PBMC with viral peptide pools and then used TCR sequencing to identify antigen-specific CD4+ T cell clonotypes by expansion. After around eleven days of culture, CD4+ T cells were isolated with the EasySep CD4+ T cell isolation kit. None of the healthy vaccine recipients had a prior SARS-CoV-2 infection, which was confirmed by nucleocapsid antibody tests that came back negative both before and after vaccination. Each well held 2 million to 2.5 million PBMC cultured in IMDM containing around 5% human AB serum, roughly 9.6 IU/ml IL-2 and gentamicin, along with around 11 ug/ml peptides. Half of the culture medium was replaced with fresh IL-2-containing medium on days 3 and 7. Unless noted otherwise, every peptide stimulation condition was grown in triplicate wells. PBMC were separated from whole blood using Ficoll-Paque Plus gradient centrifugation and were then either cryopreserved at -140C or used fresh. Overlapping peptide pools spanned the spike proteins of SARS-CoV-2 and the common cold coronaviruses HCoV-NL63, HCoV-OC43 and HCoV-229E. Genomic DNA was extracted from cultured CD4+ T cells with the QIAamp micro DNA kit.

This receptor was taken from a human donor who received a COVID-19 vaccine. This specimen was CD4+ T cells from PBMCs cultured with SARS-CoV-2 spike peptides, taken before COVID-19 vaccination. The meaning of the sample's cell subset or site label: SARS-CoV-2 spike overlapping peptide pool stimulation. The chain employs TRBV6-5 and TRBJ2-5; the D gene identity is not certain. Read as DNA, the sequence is TGTGCCAGCAGTTACAATCCCCAGAAAGAGACCCAGTACTTC. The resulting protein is CASSYNPQKETQYF.